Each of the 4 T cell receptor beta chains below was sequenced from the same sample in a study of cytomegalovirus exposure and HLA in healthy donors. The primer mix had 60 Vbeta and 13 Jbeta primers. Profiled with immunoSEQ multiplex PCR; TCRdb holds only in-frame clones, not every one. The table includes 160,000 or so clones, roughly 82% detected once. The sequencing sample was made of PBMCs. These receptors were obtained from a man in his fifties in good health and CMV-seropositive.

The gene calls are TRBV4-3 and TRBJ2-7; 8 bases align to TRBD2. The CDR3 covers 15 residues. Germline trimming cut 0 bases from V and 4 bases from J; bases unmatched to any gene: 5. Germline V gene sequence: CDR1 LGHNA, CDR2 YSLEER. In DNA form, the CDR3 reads TGCGCCAGCAGCCAAGATGGCGGGGGGCTGTACGAGCAGTACTTC. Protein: CASSQDGGGLYEQYF.

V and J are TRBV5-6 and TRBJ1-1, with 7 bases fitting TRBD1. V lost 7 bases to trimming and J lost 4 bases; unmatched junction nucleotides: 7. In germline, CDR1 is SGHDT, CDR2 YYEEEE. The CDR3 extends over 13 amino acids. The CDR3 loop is CASRNRGLTEAFF. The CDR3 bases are TGTGCCAGCCGTAACAGGGGCCTCACTGAAGCTTTCTTT.

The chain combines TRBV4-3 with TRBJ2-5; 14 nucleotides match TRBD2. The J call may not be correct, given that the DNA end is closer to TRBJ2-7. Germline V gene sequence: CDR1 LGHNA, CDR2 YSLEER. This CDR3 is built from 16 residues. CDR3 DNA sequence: TGCGCCAGCAGCCGGGAGGGACTAGCGGGAGAGTACGAGCAGTACTTC. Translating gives CASSREGLAGEYEQYF.

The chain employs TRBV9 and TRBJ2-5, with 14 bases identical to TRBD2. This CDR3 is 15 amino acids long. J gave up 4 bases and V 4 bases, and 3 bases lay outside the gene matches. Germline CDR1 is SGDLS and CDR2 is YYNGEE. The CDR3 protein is CASSQGLAGAETQYF. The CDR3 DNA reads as TGTGCCAGCAGCCAGGGACTAGCGGGAGCAGAGACCCAGTACTTC.